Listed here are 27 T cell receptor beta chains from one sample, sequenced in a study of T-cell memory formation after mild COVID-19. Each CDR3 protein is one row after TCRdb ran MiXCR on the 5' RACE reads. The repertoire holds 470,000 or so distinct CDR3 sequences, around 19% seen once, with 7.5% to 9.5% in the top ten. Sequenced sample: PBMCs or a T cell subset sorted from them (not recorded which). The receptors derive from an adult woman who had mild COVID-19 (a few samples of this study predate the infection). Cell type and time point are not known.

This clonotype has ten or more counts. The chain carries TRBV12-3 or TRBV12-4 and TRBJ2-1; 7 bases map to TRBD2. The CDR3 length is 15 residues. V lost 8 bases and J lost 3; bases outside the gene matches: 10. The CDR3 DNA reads TGTGCCAGCGCGACTCTAGCGGCCCGCTACAATGAGCAGTTCTTC. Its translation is CASATLAARYNEQFF.

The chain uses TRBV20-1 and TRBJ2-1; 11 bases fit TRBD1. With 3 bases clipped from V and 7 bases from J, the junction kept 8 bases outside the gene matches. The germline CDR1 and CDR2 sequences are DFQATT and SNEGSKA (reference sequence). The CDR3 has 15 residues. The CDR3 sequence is CSASLGTGGRNEQFF. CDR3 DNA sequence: TGCAGTGCTAGTTTAGGGACAGGGGGGAGGAATGAGCAGTTCTTC.

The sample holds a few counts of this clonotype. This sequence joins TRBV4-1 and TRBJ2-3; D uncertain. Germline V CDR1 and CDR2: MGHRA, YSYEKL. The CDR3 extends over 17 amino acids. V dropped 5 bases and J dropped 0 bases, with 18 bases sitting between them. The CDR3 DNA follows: TGCGCCAGCAGCTTTCTACCGATCCAACTTAGCACAGATACGCAGTATTTT. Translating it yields CASSFLPIQLSTDTQYF.

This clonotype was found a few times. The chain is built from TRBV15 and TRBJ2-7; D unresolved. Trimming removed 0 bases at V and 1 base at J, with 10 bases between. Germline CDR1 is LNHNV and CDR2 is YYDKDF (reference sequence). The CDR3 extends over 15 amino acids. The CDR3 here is CATSRDAAGSYEQYF. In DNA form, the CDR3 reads TGTGCCACCAGCAGAGATGCGGCTGGTTCCTACGAGCAGTACTTC. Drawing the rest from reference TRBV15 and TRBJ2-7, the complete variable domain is DAMVIQNPRYQVTQFGKPVTLSCSQTLNHNVMYWYQQKSSQAPKLLFHYYDKDFNNEADTPDNFQSRRPNTSFCFLDIRSPGLGDTAMYLCATSRDAAGSYEQYFGPGTRLTVT.

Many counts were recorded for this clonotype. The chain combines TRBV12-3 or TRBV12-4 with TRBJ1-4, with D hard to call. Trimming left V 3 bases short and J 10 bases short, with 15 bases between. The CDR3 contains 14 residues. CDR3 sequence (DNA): TGTGCCAGCAGTTTTTCTAGCGGGAATCGAAAACTGTTTTTT. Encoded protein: CASSFSSGNRKLFF.

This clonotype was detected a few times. CDR3 bases: TGTGCCAGCAGCTTGTCATCAACCGGGGAGAACACTGAAGCTTTCTTT. This gives the protein CASSLSSTGENTEAFF. The chain joins TRBV5-6 to TRBJ1-1; no firm D call. The CDR3 is 16 amino acids. Germline assignment: CDR1 SGHDT and CDR2 YYEEEE. The V end lost 1 base, the J end lost 1 base, and 14 bases lay between the germline ends.

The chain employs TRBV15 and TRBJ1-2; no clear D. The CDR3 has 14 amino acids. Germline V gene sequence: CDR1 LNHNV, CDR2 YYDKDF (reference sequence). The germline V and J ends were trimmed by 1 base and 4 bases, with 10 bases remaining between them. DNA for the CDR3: TGTGCCACCAGCAGAGCGGAGGGTAGCTATGGCTACACCTTC. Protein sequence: CATSRAEGSYGYTF.

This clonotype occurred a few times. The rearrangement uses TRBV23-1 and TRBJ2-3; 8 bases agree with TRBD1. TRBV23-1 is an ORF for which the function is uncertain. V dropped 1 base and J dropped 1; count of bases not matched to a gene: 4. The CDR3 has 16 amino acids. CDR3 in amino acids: CASSQWAGGCTDTQYF. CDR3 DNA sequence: TGCGCCAGCAGTCAATGGGCAGGGGGCTGCACAGATACGCAGTATTTT.

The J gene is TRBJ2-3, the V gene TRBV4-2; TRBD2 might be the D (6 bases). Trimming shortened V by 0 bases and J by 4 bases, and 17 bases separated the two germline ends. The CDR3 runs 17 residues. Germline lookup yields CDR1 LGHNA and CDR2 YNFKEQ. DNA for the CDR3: TGTGCCAGCAGCCAAGAGCGGACTATCGGGAAGGCAGATACGCAGTATTTT. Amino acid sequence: CASSQERTIGKADTQYF.

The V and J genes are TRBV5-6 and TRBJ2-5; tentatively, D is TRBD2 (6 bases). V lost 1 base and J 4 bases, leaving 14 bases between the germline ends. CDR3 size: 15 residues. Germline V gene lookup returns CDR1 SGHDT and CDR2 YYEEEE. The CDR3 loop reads CASSLTSRGRETQYF. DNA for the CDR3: TGTGCCAGCAGCTTGACTAGCCGAGGTCGAGAGACCCAGTACTTC.

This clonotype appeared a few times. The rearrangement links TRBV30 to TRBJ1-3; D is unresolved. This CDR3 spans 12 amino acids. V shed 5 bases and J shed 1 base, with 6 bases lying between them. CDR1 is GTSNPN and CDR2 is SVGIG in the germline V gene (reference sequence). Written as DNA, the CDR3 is TGTGCCTGGGGAGAGTCTGGAAACACCATATATTTT. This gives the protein CAWGESGNTIYF.

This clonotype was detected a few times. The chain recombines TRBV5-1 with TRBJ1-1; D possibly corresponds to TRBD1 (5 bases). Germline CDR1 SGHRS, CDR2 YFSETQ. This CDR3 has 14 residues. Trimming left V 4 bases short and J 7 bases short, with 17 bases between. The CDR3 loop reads CASSGNPGLGEAFF. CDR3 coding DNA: TGCGCCAGCAGCGGAAACCCGGGACTAGGTGAAGCTTTCTTT.

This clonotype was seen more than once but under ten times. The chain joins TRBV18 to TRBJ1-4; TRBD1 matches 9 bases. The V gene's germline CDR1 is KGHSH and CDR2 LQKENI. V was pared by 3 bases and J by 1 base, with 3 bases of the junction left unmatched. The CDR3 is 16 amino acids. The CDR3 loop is CASSPDRGITNEKLFF. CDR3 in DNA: TGTGCCAGCTCACCCGACAGGGGGATAACTAATGAAAAACTGTTTTTT.

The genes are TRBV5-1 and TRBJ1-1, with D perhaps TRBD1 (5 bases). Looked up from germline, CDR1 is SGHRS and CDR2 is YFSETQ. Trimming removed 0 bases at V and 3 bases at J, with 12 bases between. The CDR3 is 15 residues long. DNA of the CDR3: TGCGCCAGCAGCTTGGTAGGGGTGGAATACACTGAAGCTTTCTTT. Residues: CASSLVGVEYTEAFF. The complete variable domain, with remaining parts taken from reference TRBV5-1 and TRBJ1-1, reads KAGVTQTPRYLIKTRGQQVTLSCSPISGHRSVSWYQQTPGQGLQFLFEYFSETQRNKGNFPGRFSGRQFSNSRSEMNVSTLELGDSALYLCASSLVGVEYTEAFFGQGTRLTVV.

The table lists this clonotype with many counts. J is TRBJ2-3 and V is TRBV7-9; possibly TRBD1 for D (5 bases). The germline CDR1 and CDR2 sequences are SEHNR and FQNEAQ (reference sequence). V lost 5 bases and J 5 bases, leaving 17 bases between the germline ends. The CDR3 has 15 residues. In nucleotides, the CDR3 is TGTGCCAGCAGCCCCTTGGACACCTTCGGAGATACGCAGTATTTT. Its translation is CASSPLDTFGDTQYF.

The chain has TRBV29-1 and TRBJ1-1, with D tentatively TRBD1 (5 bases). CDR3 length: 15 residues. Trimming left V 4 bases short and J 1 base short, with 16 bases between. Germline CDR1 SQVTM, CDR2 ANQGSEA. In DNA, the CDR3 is TGCAGCGTTGTATCAGGGCCGCGGAGGAACACTGAAGCTTTCTTT. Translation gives CSVVSGPRRNTEAFF.

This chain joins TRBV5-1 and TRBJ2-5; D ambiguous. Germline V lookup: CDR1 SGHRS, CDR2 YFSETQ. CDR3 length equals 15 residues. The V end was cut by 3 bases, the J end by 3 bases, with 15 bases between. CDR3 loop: CASSWDGRVEETQYF. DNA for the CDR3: TGCGCCAGCAGCTGGGATGGACGGGTGGAAGAGACCCAGTACTTC.

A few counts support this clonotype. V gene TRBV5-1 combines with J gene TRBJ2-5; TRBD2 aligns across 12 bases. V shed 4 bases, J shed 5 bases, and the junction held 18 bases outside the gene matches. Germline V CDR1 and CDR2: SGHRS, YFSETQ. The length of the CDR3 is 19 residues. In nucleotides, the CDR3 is TGCGCCAGCAGCCCCCCGCCAGGACTAGCGGGGACCCGAAGGGAGACCCAGTACTTC. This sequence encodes CASSPPPGLAGTRRETQYF.

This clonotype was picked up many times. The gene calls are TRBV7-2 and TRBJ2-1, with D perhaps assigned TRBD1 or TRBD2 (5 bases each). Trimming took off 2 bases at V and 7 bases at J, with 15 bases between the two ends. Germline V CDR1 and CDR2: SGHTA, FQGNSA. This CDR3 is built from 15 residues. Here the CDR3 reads CASSLSGRQSNEQFF. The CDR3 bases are TGTGCCAGCAGCTTATCGGGGCGGCAGAGTAATGAGCAGTTCTTC.

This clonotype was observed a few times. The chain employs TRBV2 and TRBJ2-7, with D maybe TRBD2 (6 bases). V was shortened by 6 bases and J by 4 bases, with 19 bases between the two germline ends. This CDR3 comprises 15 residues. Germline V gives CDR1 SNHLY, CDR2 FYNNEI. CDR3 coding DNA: TGTGCCAGCAGCCCTAGCGCCTATCGCTCGTACGAGCAGTACTTC. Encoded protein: CASSPSAYRSYEQYF. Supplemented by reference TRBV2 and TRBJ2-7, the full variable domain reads EPEVTQTPSHQVTQMGQEVILRCVPISNHLYFYWYRQILGQKVEFLVSFYNNEISEKSEIFDDQFSVERPDGSNFTLKIRSTKLEDSAMYFCASSPSAYRSYEQYFGPGTRLTVT.

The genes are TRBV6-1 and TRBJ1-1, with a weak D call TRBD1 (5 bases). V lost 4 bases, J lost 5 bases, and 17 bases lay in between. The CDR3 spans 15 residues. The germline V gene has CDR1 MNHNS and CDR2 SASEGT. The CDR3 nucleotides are TGTGCCAGCAGTGTACGCTTAGGAGGGGATACTGAAGCTTTCTTT. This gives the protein CASSVRLGGDTEAFF.

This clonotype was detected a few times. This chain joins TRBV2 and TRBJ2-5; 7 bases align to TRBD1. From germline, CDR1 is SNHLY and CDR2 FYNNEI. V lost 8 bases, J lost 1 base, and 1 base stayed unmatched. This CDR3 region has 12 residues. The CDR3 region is CASRTGQETQYF. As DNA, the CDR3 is TGTGCCAGCCGGACAGGCCAAGAGACCCAGTACTTC.

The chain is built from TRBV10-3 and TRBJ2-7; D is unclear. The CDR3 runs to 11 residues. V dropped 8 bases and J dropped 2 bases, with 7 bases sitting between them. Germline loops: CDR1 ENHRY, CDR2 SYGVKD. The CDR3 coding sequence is TGTGCCATCGGTACAACCTACGAGCAGTACTTC. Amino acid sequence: CAIGTTYEQYF.

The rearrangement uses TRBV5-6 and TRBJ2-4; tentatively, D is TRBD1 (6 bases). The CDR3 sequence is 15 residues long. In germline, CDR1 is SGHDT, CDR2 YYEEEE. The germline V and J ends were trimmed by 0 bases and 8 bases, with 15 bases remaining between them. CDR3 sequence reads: CASSLAYGPGDIQYF. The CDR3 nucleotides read TGTGCCAGCAGCTTGGCATACGGCCCAGGGGACATTCAGTACTTC.

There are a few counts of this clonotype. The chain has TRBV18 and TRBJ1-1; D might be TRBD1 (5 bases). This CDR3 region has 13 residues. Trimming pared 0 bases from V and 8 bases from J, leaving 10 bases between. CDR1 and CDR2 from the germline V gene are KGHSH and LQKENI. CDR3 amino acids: CASSPPIGAEAFF. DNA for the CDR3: TGTGCCAGCTCACCACCAATCGGGGCCGAAGCTTTCTTT.

The CDR3 sequence is CSARASQGASYTF. The CDR3 nucleotides are TGCAGTGCTAGAGCTTCGCAGGGGGCCAGCTACACCTTC. V and J are TRBV20-1 and TRBJ1-2; TRBD1 aligns across 8 bases. The length of the CDR3 is 13 residues. Germline loops: CDR1 DFQATT, CDR2 SNEGSKA (reference sequence). V trimming: 1 base; J trimming: 9 bases; junction bases outside the gene matches: 7.

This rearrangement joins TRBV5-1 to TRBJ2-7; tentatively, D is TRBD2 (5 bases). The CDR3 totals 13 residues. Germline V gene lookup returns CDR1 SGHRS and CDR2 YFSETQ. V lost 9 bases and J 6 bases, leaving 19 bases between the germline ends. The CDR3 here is CATRRLSGLEQYF. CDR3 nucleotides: TGCGCCACCCGAAGGCTCAGCGGCCTCGAGCAGTACTTC.